A single sample gave rise to the 10 T cell receptor beta chains below, sequenced in a study of OX40 agonist ivuxolimab in advanced cancers. The protocol was immunoSEQ multiplex PCR, while the TCRdb copy is restricted to in-frame clones and leaves out a portion. This table has about 84,000 clones, over 65% appearing once. This specimen was CD4+ or CD8+ T cells sorted from blood, taken in a trial of the OX40 agonist ivuxolimab. Receptor source: an adult with an advanced solid tumor such as melanoma, head and neck, liver or kidney cancer.

The rearrangement joins TRBV6-6 to TRBJ2-3; 11 nucleotides line up with TRBD2. The CDR3 covers 16 residues. CDR1 and CDR2 (germline): MNHNY, SVGAGI (reference sequence). Unmatched junction bases numbered 6, after V lost 4 bases and J lost 3 bases. CDR3 DNA: TGTGCCAGCAGTTCCCCTAGCGGGGGGAATACAGATACGCAGTATTTT. Its translation: CASSSPSGGNTDTQYF.

The chain carries TRBV7-2 and TRBJ2-7; tentatively, D is TRBD1 (5 bases). The germline V and J ends were trimmed by 5 bases and 4 bases, with 9 bases remaining between them. Germline-derived CDR1 and CDR2 are SGHTA and FQGNSA. CDR3 length: 12 amino acids. CDR3 in DNA: TGTGCCAGCAGCCAAGACAGATACGAGCAGTACTTC. Residues: CASSQDRYEQYF.

CDR3 protein: CASSEGFQPQHF. The CDR3, as DNA: TGTGCCAGCAGTGAAGGGTTCCAGCCCCAGCATTTT. The chain couples TRBV2 to TRBJ1-5; D is ambiguous. The CDR3 has 12 amino acids. Germline V gene sequence: CDR1 SNHLY, CDR2 FYNNEI. V was trimmed by 1 base and J by 7 bases, leaving 5 bases between them. Combining the CDR3 with reference TRBV2 and TRBJ1-5 gives the whole variable domain EPEVTQTPSHQVTQMGQEVILRCVPISNHLYFYWYRQILGQKVEFLVSFYNNEISEKSEIFDDQFSVERPDGSNFTLKIRSTKLEDSAMYFCASSEGFQPQHFGDGTRLSIL.

This chain connects TRBV18 to TRBJ1-1; D perhaps matches TRBD1 (5 bases). The CDR3 runs 14 residues. The V end was cut by 2 bases, the J end by 4 bases, with 11 bases between. CDR1 KGHSH and CDR2 LQKENI come from the germline V gene. Written as DNA, the CDR3 is TGTGCCAGCTCACCAAGACAGTCCCTCACTGAAGCTTTCTTT. Its translation is CASSPRQSLTEAFF.

V is TRBV11-3 and J is TRBJ2-5; tentatively, D is TRBD1 or TRBD2 (5 bases each). Germline CDR1 SGHNT, CDR2 YENEEA. V lost 1 base, J lost 5 bases, and 14 bases lay in between. This CDR3 is built from 15 residues. CDR3 sequence reads: CASSLAPGRDETQYF. The CDR3 DNA reads as TGTGCCAGCAGCTTAGCGCCAGGAAGGGACGAGACCCAGTACTTC.

The V call is TRBV25-1, the J call TRBJ1-4, with D perhaps TRBD1 (6 bases). In germline, CDR1 is MGHDK, CDR2 SYGVNS. Trimming removed 0 bases from V and 5 bases from J, with 16 bases in between. The CDR3 has 17 amino acids. CDR3 protein: CASSEYSQGRRNEKLFF. The CDR3, as DNA: TGTGCCAGCAGTGAATATTCCCAGGGGAGGAGGAATGAAAAACTGTTTTTT.

The V and J genes are TRBV9 and TRBJ2-5; D possibly uses TRBD1 or TRBD2 (5 bases each). This CDR3 contains 15 residues. Per the germline V gene, CDR1 is SGDLS and CDR2 is YYNGEE. Trimming shortened V by 0 bases and J by 1 base, and 10 bases separated the two germline ends. Here the CDR3 reads CASSVAGAFQETQYF. In DNA, the CDR3 is TGTGCCAGCAGCGTAGCCGGGGCCTTCCAAGAGACCCAGTACTTC.

This clone was seen only once. The chain joins TRBV10-3 to TRBJ2-3, with 7 bases aligning to TRBD1. V lost 0 bases and J lost 0; bases outside the gene matches: 9. Germline assignment: CDR1 ENHRY and CDR2 SYGVKD. This CDR3 contains 18 residues. DNA for the CDR3: TGTGCCATCAGTGAGTCGACCGGACAGGCCTCGAGCACAGATACGCAGTATTTT. Its translation: CAISESTGQASSTDTQYF.

The chain recombines TRBV18 with TRBJ2-1, with D perhaps assigned TRBD1 or TRBD2 (5 bases each). The V gene lost 3 bases and the J gene lost 7 bases, with 16 bases spanning the gap. Germline-derived CDR1 and CDR2 are KGHSH and LQKENI. The CDR3 extends over 15 amino acids. The CDR3 here is CASSPLGDGLNEQFF. Written as DNA, the CDR3 is TGTGCCAGCTCACCCCTGGGGGATGGGCTAAATGAGCAGTTCTTC.

The CDR3 is CASSPQSTDTQYF. CDR3 DNA sequence: TGTGCCAGCAGTCCTCAGAGCACAGATACGCAGTATTTT. V is TRBV28 and J is TRBJ2-3; D is undetermined. Germline V gene sequence: CDR1 MDHEN, CDR2 SYDVKM. Trimming removed 5 bases from V and 0 bases from J, with 6 bases in between. This CDR3 has 13 amino acids.